This T cell receptor (beta chain) was identified in a study of cytomegalovirus exposure and HLA in healthy donors. Study findings and constraints: Later work found most CMV-associated TCR beta chains apparently HLA-restricted. In a later analysis, V- and J-gene trimming of beta chains associated with a DCLRE1C missense variant, replicated independently.

The primer mix had 60 Vbeta and 13 Jbeta primers. The table came from immunoSEQ multiplex PCR; TCRdb's copy has only in-frame clones and leaves some out. The data contain about 140,000 clones, roughly four fifths of them singletons. The CDR3 is 17 amino acids. V shed 4 bases and J 4 bases; nucleotides not matched to a gene: 5. Germline assignment: CDR1 LGHNA and CDR2 YNFKEQ. On this clone: As yet, its antigen is unknown.

Sequencing used PBMCs. The source is a woman in her forties or fifties in good health and CMV-seropositive. This chain connects TRBV4-2 to TRBJ2-2, with 14 nucleotides matching TRBD2. The CDR3 DNA is TGTGCCAGCAGCCCGGGACTAGCGGGGGTCGGCACCGGGGAGCTGTTTTTT. This gives the protein CASSPGLAGVGTGELFF.